Listed below are T cell receptor beta chains from one sample, sequenced in a study of control samples from healthy donors and cancer patients. Sequencing used immunoSEQ multiplex PCR; TCRdb keeps in-frame clones, though not all of them. The profile covers just over 150,000 clones, with over 90% appearing a single time and roughly 2.3% taken by the ten largest. The material sequenced was blood. The receptors derive from a man aged 50 to 59 in good health. CDR3s include the opening cysteine and the closing phenylalanine or tryptophan. The order of the fields is D gene, J gene, clone size, V gene, CDR3 DNA, CDR3 protein. D genes are given only for firm matches. Size is stated for part of the rows, as once, few or many counts, or as a class when the clone is expanded.

>TRBD2|TRBJ2-3|-|TRBV28
TGTGCCAGCAGTCAGGGACTAGCGGGAGATACGCAGTATTTT
CASSQGLAGDTQYF
>-|TRBJ1-4|-|TRBV19
TGTGCCAGTAGTTCCCGACAGTCAACTAATGAAAAACTGTTTTTT
CASSSRQSTNEKLFF
>-|TRBJ1-6|-|TRBV28
TGTGCCAGCAGTGCTCGGACTTATCGGGTTTCCTATAATTCACCCCTCCACTTT
CASSARTYRVSYNSPLHF
>-|TRBJ1-1|-|TRBV6-1
TGTGCCAGCAGTCAAGGGGGAGGGTTTGAAATCACTGAAGCTTTCTTT
CASSQGGGFEITEAFF
>-|TRBJ1-5|once|TRBV21-1
TGTGCCAGCCTGATTGGACCTTGGGGCAATCAGCCCCAGCATTTT
CASLIGPWGNQPQHF
>TRBD1|TRBJ1-1|-|TRBV6-1
TGTGCCAGCAGTGAGGCAGGGGGCATCACTGAAGCTTTCTTT
CASSEAGGITEAFF
>-|TRBJ2-7|-|TRBV6-2/TRBV6-3
TGTGCCAGCAGTTACCCCCTCGGGAGCGGATGGGATTACGAGCAGTACTTC
CASSYPLGSGWDYEQYF
>TRBD2|TRBJ2-1|-|TRBV7-9
TGTGCCAGCAGCCAGGGCGGGACTAGCGGGAATCGATCCTACAATGAGCAGTTCTTC
CASSQGGTSGNRSYNEQFF
>-|TRBJ2-5|-|TRBV5-3
TGTGCCAGAAGCTACCTCGAAGGGGGGGAGAGAGAGACCCAGTACTTC
CARSYLEGGERETQYF
>-|TRBJ2-2|-|TRBV7-2
TGTGCCAGCAGAGTACTAGGCGGGGAGCTGTTTTTT
CASRVLGGELFF
>-|TRBJ2-7|-|TRBV7-9
TGTGCCAGCAGCTTAGGAGGGGGTCCTAACGAGCAGTACTTC
CASSLGGGPNEQYF
>-|TRBJ1-3|-|TRBV12-3/TRBV12-4
TGTGCCAGCAGCCGCGCAGGGGGAAACACCATATATTTT
CASSRAGGNTIYF
>-|TRBJ1-3|-|TRBV18
TGTGCCAGCTCACCTTCCGAGACGGGAACCATATATTTT
CASSPSETGTIYF
>-|TRBJ2-1|-|TRBV19
TGTGCCACCGGGACTTGGAGAGGTGAGCAGTTCTTC
CATGTWRGEQFF
>TRBD2|TRBJ2-3|-|TRBV19
TGTGCCAGTGGAGGACTAGCGGGAGGAGTAGATACGCAGTATTTT
CASGGLAGGVDTQYF
>TRBD2|TRBJ2-5|-|TRBV5-1
TGCGCCAGCAGCGTCTTAGGGAGGGAGGAAGAGACCCAGTACTTC
CASSVLGREEETQYF
>-|TRBJ2-2|-|TRBV2
TGTGCCAGCAGTGGTCAGGGAGGCACCGGGGAGCTGTTTTTT
CASSGQGGTGELFF
>TRBD2|TRBJ2-5|-|TRBV9
TGTGCCAGCAGCGTAGTGCCTAGCGGGGGGGAGACCCAGTACTTC
CASSVVPSGGETQYF
>-|TRBJ2-2|-|TRBV11-3
TGTGCCAGCAGCTCTAGAGGAGCAAACACCGGGGAGCTGTTTTTT
CASSSRGANTGELFF
>-|TRBJ2-7|-|TRBV19
TGTGCCAGTAGTATATCGCCCAAGGGGCCCTACGAGCAGTACTTC
CASSISPKGPYEQYF
>-|TRBJ2-7|once|TRBV3-1/TRBV3-2
TGTGCCAGCAGCCAAAGCTCATCCGAGCAGTACTTC
CASSQSSSEQYF
>-|TRBJ2-4|-|TRBV2
TGTGCCAGCAGTGATAGAGGAGGGTCCACGGCTCAGTACTTC
CASSDRGGSTAQYF
>-|TRBJ1-2|-|TRBV7-9
TGTGCCAGCAGCTTTGGGCAGATGAGTGGCTACACCTTC
CASSFGQMSGYTF